This is a list of T cell receptor beta chains from one sample in a study of vaccination effects on CD4 cells after COVID-19. What these receptors recognize is not known. Profiling relied on immunoSEQ multiplex PCR, and the TCRdb table lists in-frame clones only, not all of them. The repertoire holds around 63,000 clones, with less than 80% as singletons. The sample was CD4+ T cells from PBMCs cultured with HCoV-OC43 spike peptides, taken before COVID-19 vaccination. The receptors were gathered from a human donor who received a COVID-19 vaccine. Each CDR3 is given with its conserved first and last residue. D genes are given only for firm matches. Rows give clone size only sometimes, using once, few, many, or a class for an expanded clone.

v_gene	j_gene	d_gene	abundance	CDR3aa	CDR3nt
TRBV3-1/TRBV3-2	TRBJ2-3	.	once	CASSLRAKGADTQYF	TGTGCCAGCAGTTTGCGAGCGAAGGGAGCAGATACGCAGTATTTT
TRBV6-1	TRBJ2-6	.	.	CASRGTGANVLTF	TGTGCCAGCAGGGGTACTGGGGCCAACGTCCTGACTTTC
TRBV6-6	TRBJ2-3	TRBD2	.	CASKRLAGGTDTQYF	TGTGCCAGCAAACGACTAGCGGGGGGCACAGATACGCAGTATTTT
TRBV6-6	TRBJ1-2	.	.	CASSAPSDYGYTF	TGTGCCAGCAGTGCCCCGTCTGACTATGGCTACACCTTC
TRBV7-9	TRBJ2-1	TRBD2	.	CASSLFGTNNEQFF	TGTGCCAGCAGCTTATTTGGGACTAACAATGAGCAGTTCTTC
TRBV19	TRBJ2-5	.	once	CASSILWGTQETQYF	TGTGCCAGTAGTATACTTTGGGGAACCCAAGAGACCCAGTACTTC
TRBV3-1/TRBV3-2	TRBJ1-1	TRBD1	.	CASSPVGQVRAFF	TGTGCCAGCAGCCCGGTTGGACAGGTTCGGGCTTTCTTT
TRBV2	TRBJ2-3	TRBD2	.	CASSFSGGYTDTQYF	TGTGCCAGCAGTTTTAGCGGGGGGTACACAGATACGCAGTATTTT
TRBV7-9	TRBJ2-3	TRBD2	few	CASSPSGGTDTQYF	TGTGCCAGCAGCCCTAGCGGGGGAACAGATACGCAGTATTTT
TRBV9	TRBJ2-2	.	few	CASSVGLNTGELFF	TGTGCCAGCAGCGTAGGTCTGAACACCGGGGAGCTGTTTTTT
TRBV12-3/TRBV12-4	TRBJ1-1	.	.	CASSRRTEAFF	TGTGCCAGCAGTCGGCGCACTGAAGCTTTCTTT
TRBV6-5	TRBJ1-5	.	.	CASSDDSNQPQHF	TGTGCCAGCAGCGACGATAGCAATCAGCCCCAGCATTTT
TRBV7-9	TRBJ2-3	.	.	CASSPTATDTQYF	TGTGCCAGCAGCCCTACGGCGACAGATACGCAGTATTTT
TRBV27	TRBJ1-1	.	few	CASSTHPRDSVTYEYTEAFF	TGTGCCAGCAGTACCCATCCCCGGGACTCAGTAACTTACGAGTACACTGAAGCTTTCTTT
TRBV28	TRBJ2-1	.	.	CASSEEWDEQFF	TGTGCCAGCTCGGAAGAATGGGATGAGCAGTTCTTC
TRBV24-1	TRBJ1-1	.	.	CATEGSANTEAFF	TGTGCCACCGAGGGCTCCGCGAACACTGAAGCTTTCTTT
TRBV30	TRBJ1-2	TRBD1	.	CAWSSQGVGYGYTF	TGTGCCTGGAGTAGCCAGGGGGTTGGGTATGGCTACACCTTC
TRBV2	TRBJ1-2	.	few	CASSEEKEIYGYTF	TGTGCCAGCAGTGAAGAAAAGGAGATCTATGGCTACACCTTC
TRBV9	TRBJ1-1	.	.	CASSGSRDIGSTEAFF	TGTGCCAGCAGTGGAAGTCGGGACATAGGGAGCACTGAAGCTTTCTTT
TRBV7-3	TRBJ1-4	.	.	CASSPEVGEKLFF	TGTGCCAGCAGCCCCGAGGTCGGAGAAAAACTGTTTTTT
TRBV28	TRBJ1-5	.	.	CASSFRGGNQPQHF	TGTGCCAGCAGTTTTAGGGGAGGCAATCAGCCCCAGCATTTT
TRBV15	TRBJ2-1	TRBD1	.	CATSRTGHRGDRNEQFF	TGTGCCACCAGCAGGACAGGACACAGGGGGGACAGGAATGAGCAGTTCTTC
TRBV12-3/TRBV12-4	TRBJ1-1	TRBD1	.	CASSSHRGLEAFF	TGTGCCAGCAGTTCGCACAGGGGTCTTGAAGCTTTCTTT
TRBV5-4	TRBJ1-6	.	.	CASSLREYNSPLHF	TGTGCCAGCAGCTTAAGGGAGTATAATTCACCCCTCCACTTT
TRBV7-2	TRBJ2-4	.	.	CASSFEQGLAKNIQYF	TGTGCCAGCAGCTTCGAACAGGGTCTAGCCAAAAACATTCAGTACTTC
TRBV4-1	TRBJ1-1	.	.	CASSQSGTLNTEAFF	TGCGCCAGCAGCCAGTCCGGGACACTGAACACTGAAGCTTTCTTT
TRBV19	TRBJ1-3	TRBD1	few	CASSLVDRGPGNTIYF	TGTGCCAGTAGCCTCGTCGACAGGGGACCTGGAAACACCATATATTTT
TRBV18	TRBJ2-5	.	.	CASSPRTEYQETQYF	TGTGCCAGCTCACCCAGGACTGAGTACCAAGAGACCCAGTACTTC
TRBV29-1	TRBJ1-1	.	few	CSAARARDTEAFF	TGCAGCGCGGCGCGGGCTCGGGACACTGAAGCTTTCTTT
TRBV30	TRBJ1-4	.	.	CAWSVWGNEKLFF	TGTGCCTGGAGTGTATGGGGGAATGAAAAACTGTTTTTT
TRBV6-1	TRBJ1-1	.	few	CASSEVEYAFYTEAFF	TGTGCCAGCAGTGAAGTGGAGTATGCTTTTTACACTGAAGCTTTCTTT
TRBV28	TRBJ2-5	TRBD1	.	CASSLRTGGRETQYF	TGTGCCAGCAGTTTGAGGACAGGGGGCAGGGAGACCCAGTACTTC
TRBV6-4	TRBJ1-1	TRBD1	.	CASSDYRDRGLQSGTNTEAFF	TGTGCCAGCAGTGACTACCGGGACAGGGGGCTGCAGTCAGGGACTAACACTGAAGCTTTCTTT
TRBV6-2/TRBV6-3	TRBJ1-2	.	.	CASSSNGGLIGYTF	TGTGCCAGCAGCTCCAACGGGGGTTTGATAGGCTACACCTTC
TRBV19	TRBJ1-2	.	.	CASSIQTGGLEGGYTF	TGTGCCAGTAGTATACAAACCGGAGGGTTGGAGGGTGGCTACACCTTC
TRBV9	TRBJ2-2	TRBD2	.	CASTQGGPNTGELFF	TGTGCCAGCACCCAGGGAGGGCCCAACACCGGGGAGCTGTTTTTT
TRBV5-1	TRBJ2-3	TRBD2	.	CASSTVVAGGTQYF	TGCGCCAGCAGCACCGTGGTAGCGGGGGGTACGCAGTATTTT
TRBV7-2	TRBJ1-3	.	few	CASSSTRAVAGNTIYF	TGTGCCAGCAGCTCAACGCGGGCCGTCGCTGGAAACACCATATATTTT
TRBV5-1	TRBJ2-5	.	.	CASSLGEGGETQYF	TGCGCCAGCAGCTTGGGTGAAGGGGGAGAGACCCAGTACTTC
TRBV5-5	TRBJ2-3	TRBD2	few	CASSPILTSGAQDTQYF	TGTGCCAGCAGCCCAATATTGACTAGCGGGGCCCAAGATACGCAGTATTTT
TRBV20-1	TRBJ1-3	.	.	CSASTAGEFSGNTIYF	TGCAGTGCTAGTACGGCAGGGGAATTCTCTGGAAACACCATATATTTT
TRBV19	TRBJ2-6	.	.	CASGPIQLKASGANVLTF	TGTGCCAGTGGACCTATACAGCTAAAGGCTTCCGGGGCCAACGTCCTGACTTTC
TRBV6-5	TRBJ1-4	TRBD1	.	CASSPTGANEKLFF	TGTGCCAGCAGCCCGACAGGGGCTAATGAAAAACTGTTTTTT
TRBV3-1/TRBV3-2	TRBJ2-3	.	.	CASSHASFVGDTQYF	TGTGCCAGCAGCCATGCTAGCTTTGTTGGAGATACGCAGTATTTT
TRBV21-1	TRBJ1-1	.	.	CASSKARGAPNTEAFF	TGTGCCAGCAGCAAAGCGCGAGGGGCACCTAACACTGAAGCTTTCTTT